This is a list of T cell receptor beta chains from one sample in a study of a mutant IDH1 vaccine in newly diagnosed glioma. No antigen is known for these receptors. Method: immunoSEQ multiplex PCR; TCRdb's copy keeps in-frame clones and lacks some. Of 20,000 to 30,000 clones detected, over 65% appear once; the ten largest clones hold about 33%. The sample was PBMCs, taken from a glioma patient whose treatment included an IDH1 peptide vaccine. These TCRs come from a man aged 30-40 years with glioma. Both conserved end residues are part of each CDR3.

V gene | CDR3 protein
TRBV6-1 | CASSEETFRANYGYTF
TRBV2 | CASSDDFQGQAPNF
TRBV29-1 | CSVLDRGLGYTF
TRBV10-3 | CAIRDGVQETQYF
TRBV7-2 | CASSLWDRVGNEQFF
TRBV5-1 | CASSLAGVDTGELFF
TRBV5-1 | CASSLDGQQGETQYF
TRBV28 | CASSWPGGERETQYF
TRBV6-6 | CASSPRLAGGPGTQYF
TRBV25-1 | CASSDPSGGIYEQYF
TRBV10-1 | CARRDQPQHF
TRBV15 | CATSRVISSSGNTIYF
TRBV6-1 | CASRRGGNTGELFF
TRBV29-1 | CSVGRGVGYEQYF
TRBV7-2 | CASSLPVKETQYF